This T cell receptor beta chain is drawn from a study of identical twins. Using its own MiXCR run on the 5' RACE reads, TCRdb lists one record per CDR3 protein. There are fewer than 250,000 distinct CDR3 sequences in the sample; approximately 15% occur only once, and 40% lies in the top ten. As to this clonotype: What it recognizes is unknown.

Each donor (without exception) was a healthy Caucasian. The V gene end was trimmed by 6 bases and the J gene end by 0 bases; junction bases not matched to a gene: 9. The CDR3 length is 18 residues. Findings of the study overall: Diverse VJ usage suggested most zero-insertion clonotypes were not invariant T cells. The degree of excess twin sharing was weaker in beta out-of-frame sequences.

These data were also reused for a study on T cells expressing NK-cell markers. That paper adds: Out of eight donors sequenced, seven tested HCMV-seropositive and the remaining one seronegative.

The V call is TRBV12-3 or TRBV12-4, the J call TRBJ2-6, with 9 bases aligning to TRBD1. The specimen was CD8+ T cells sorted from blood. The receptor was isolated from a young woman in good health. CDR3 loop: CASSPRDRVFSGANVLTF. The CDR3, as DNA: TGTGCCAGCAGCCCCCGGGACAGGGTTTTCTCTGGGGCCAACGTCCTGACTTTC.